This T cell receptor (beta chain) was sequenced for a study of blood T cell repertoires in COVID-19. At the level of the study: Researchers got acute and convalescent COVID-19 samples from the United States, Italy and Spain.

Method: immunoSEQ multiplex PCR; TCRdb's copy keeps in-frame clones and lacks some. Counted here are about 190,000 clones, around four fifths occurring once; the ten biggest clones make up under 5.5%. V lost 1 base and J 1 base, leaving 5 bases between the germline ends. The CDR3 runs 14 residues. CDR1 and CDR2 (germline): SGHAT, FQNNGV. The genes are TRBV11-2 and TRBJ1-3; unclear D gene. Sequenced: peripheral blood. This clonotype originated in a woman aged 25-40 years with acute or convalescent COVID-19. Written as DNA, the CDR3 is TGTGCCAGCAGCTTAGGGCCGTCTGGAAACACCATATATTTT. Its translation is CASSLGPSGNTIYF.